These 5 T cell receptor beta chains were sequenced from one sample in a study of blood T cell repertoires in COVID-19. Clones were sequenced by immunoSEQ multiplex PCR, and TCRdb holds only the in-frame ones, with some missing. The sample records tens of thousands of clones, 60% to 85% being singletons. Material for sequencing was peripheral blood. These receptors came from a man aged 45 to 65 with active or convalescent COVID-19.

The chain uses TRBV28 and TRBJ2-4; D gene ambiguous. Between the trimmed V and J ends, which lost 6 bases and 0 bases, there was a span of 18 bases. CDR3 length: 17 residues. The germline V gene has CDR1 MDHEN and CDR2 SYDVKM. The CDR3, as DNA: TGTGCCAGCAGCAGGCGACCCTCCCTCCTAGCCAAAAACATTCAGTACTTC. It encodes CASSRRPSLLAKNIQYF.

V is TRBV29-1 and J is TRBJ1-5; TRBD1 aligns across 7 bases. Germline V gene sequence: CDR1 SQVTM, CDR2 ANQGSEA. V lost 7 bases, J lost 2 bases, and 5 bases stayed unmatched. CDR3 length equals 13 residues. This chain's CDR3 is CSAVTGGNQPQHF. The CDR3 DNA reads as TGCAGCGCCGTAACAGGGGGCAATCAGCCCCAGCATTTT.

This chain uses TRBV29-1 with TRBJ1-2; D unresolved. In germline, CDR1 is SQVTM, CDR2 ANQGSEA. The CDR3 is made up of 14 amino acids. Trimming cost V 1 base and J 4 bases, with 13 bases left between them. The DNA for the CDR3 is TGCAGCGTTGAAGTGAGGACCCGGGGCTATGGCTACACCTTC. This codes for CSVEVRTRGYGYTF.

This chain uses TRBV5-6 with TRBJ1-4; 8 positions agree with TRBD1. In germline, CDR1 is SGHDT, CDR2 YYEEEE. V lost 5 bases to trimming and J lost 8 bases; unmatched junction nucleotides: 14. This CDR3 region has 16 residues. In nucleotides, the CDR3 is TGTGCCAGCAGAGCGCGCTTACAGGGGGGACGAGAAAAACTGTTTTTT. Encoded protein: CASRARLQGGREKLFF.

J is TRBJ2-1 and V is TRBV3-1 (or the pseudogene TRBV3-2), with 9 bases matching TRBD1. This CDR3 is built from 16 residues. Trimming took 3 bases from V and 7 from J; bases not matched to a gene: 10. CDR1 and CDR2 (germline): LGHDT, YNNKEL (reference sequence). The CDR3: CASSQGGQGSMNEQFF. The DNA of the CDR3 is TGTGCCAGCAGCCAGGGCGGACAGGGGAGTATGAATGAGCAGTTCTTC.